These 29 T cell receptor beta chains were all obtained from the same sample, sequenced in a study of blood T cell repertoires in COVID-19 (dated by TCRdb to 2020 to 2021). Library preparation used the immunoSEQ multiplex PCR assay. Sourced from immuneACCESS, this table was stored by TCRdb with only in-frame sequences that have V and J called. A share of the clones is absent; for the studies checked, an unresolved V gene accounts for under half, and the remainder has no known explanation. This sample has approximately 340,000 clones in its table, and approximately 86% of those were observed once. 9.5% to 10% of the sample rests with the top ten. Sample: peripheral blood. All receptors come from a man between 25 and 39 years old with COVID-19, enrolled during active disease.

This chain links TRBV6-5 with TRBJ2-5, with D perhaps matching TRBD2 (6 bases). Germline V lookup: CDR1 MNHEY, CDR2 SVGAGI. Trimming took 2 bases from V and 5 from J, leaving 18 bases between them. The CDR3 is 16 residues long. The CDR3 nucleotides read TGTGCCAGCAGTTACCCTCGCCGGGGCGGGGTGGAGACCCAGTACTTC. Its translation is CASSYPRRGGVETQYF.

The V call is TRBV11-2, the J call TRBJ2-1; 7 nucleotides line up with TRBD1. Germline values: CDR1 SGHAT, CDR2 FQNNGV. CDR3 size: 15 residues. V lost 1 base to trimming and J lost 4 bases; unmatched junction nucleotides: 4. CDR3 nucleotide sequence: TGTGCCAGCAGCTTAGTAGGGACAGAATACAATGAGCAGTTCTTC. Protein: CASSLVGTEYNEQFF.

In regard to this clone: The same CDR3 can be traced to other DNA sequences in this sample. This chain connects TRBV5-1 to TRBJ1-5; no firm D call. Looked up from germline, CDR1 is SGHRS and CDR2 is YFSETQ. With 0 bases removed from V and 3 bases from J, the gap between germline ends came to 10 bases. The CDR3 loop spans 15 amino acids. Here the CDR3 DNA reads TGCGCCAGCAGCTTGGTGGGAGGGATCAATCAGCCCCAGCATTTT. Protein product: CASSLVGGINQPQHF.

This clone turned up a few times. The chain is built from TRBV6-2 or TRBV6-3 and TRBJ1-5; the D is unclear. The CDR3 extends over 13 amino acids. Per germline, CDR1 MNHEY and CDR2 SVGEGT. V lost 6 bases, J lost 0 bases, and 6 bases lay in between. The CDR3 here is CASSVNSNQPQHF. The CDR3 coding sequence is TGTGCCAGCAGCGTTAATAGCAATCAGCCCCAGCATTTT.

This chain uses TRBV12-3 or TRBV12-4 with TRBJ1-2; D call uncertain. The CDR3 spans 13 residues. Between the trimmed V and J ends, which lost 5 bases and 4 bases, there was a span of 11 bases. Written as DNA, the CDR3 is TGTGCCAGCAGTACCGGGTCCTCCTATGGCTACACCTTC. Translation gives CASSTGSSYGYTF.

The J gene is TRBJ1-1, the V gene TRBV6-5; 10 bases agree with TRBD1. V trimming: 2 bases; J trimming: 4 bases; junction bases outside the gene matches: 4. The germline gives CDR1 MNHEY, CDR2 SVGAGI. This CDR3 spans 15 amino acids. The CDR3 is CASSYRTGGSTEAFF. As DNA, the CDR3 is TGTGCCAGCAGTTACCGGACAGGGGGTAGCACTGAAGCTTTCTTT.

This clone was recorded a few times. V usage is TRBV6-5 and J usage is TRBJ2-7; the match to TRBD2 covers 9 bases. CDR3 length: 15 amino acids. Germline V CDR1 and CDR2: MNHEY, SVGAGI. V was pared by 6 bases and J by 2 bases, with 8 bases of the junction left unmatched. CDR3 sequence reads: CASRTTSGATYEQYF. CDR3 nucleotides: TGTGCCAGCAGGACGACTAGCGGAGCCACCTACGAGCAGTACTTC.

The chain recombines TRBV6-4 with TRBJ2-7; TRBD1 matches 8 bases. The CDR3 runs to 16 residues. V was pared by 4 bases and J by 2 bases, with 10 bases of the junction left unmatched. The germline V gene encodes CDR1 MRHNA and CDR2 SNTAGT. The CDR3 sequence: CASSGQGAISPYEQYF. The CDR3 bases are TGTGCCAGCAGTGGTCAGGGGGCGATCTCACCCTACGAGCAGTACTTC.

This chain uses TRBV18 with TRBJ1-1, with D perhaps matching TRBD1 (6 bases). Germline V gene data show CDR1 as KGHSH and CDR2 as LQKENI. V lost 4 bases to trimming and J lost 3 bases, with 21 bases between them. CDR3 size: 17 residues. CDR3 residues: CASSQQASGAKDTEAFF. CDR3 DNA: TGTGCCAGCTCACAACAGGCCTCAGGGGCCAAGGACACTGAAGCTTTCTTT.

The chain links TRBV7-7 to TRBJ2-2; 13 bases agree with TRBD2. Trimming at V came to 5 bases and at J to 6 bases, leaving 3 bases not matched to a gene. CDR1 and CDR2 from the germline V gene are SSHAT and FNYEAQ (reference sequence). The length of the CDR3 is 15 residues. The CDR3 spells CASSRTSGSPGELFF. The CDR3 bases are TGTGCCAGCAGCCGGACTAGCGGGAGCCCCGGGGAGCTGTTTTTT.

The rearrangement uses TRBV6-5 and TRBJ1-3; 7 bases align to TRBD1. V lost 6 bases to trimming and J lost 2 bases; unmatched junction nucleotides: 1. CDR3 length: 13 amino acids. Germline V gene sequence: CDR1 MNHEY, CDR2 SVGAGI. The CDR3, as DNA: TGTGCCAGCAGAACAGGGGCTGGAAACACCATATATTTT. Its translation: CASRTGAGNTIYF.

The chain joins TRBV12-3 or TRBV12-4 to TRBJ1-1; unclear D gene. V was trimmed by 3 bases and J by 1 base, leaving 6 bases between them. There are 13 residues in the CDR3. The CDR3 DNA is TGTGCCAGCAGTTTTGCAGAGAACACTGAAGCTTTCTTT. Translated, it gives CASSFAENTEAFF.

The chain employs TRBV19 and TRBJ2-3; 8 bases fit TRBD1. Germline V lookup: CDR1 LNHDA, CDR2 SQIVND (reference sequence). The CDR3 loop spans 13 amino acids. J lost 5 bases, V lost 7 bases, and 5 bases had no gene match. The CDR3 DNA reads TGTGCCAGTAATCCGACAGGGGAAGATACGCAGTATTTT. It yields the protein CASNPTGEDTQYF.

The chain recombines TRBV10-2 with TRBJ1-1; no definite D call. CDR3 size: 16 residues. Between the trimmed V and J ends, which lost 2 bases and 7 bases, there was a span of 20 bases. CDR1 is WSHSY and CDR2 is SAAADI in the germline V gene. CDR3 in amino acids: CASSELVSSGVNEAFF. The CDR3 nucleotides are TGCGCCAGCAGTGAGCTCGTGTCTTCCGGGGTCAATGAAGCTTTCTTT.

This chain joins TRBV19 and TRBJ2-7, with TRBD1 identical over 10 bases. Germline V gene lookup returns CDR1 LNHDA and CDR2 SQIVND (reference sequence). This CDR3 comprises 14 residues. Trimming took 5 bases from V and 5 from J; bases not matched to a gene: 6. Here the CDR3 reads CASSARQGANEQYF. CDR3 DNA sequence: TGTGCCAGTAGTGCCCGACAGGGGGCTAACGAGCAGTACTTC.

The DNA for the CDR3 is TGCGCCAGCAGCCAAGGGACTCTGGGCGGGACCCAGTACTTC. Protein product: CASSQGTLGGTQYF. V gene TRBV4-3 combines with J gene TRBJ2-5; tentative D call: TRBD2 (5 bases). The CDR3 totals 14 residues. Germline assignment: CDR1 LGHNA and CDR2 YSLEER. Trimming cost V 1 base and J 7 bases, with 13 bases left between them.

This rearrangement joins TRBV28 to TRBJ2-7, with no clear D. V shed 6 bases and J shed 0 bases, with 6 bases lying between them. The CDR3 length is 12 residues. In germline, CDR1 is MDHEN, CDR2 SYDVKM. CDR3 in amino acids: CASRPGSYEQYF. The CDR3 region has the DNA TGTGCCAGCAGGCCAGGCTCCTACGAGCAGTACTTC.

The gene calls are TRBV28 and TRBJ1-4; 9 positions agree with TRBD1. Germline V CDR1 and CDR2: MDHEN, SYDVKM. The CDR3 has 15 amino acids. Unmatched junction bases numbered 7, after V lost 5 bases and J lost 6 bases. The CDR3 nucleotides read TGTGCCAGCAGTCCGAATAACAGGGGGCATGAAAAACTGTTTTTT. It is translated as CASSPNNRGHEKLFF. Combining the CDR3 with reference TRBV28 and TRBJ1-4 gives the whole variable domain DVKVTQSSRYLVKRTGEKVFLECVQDMDHENMFWYRQDPGLGLRLIYFSYDVKMKEKGDIPEGYSVSREKKERFSLILESASTNQTSMYLCASSPNNRGHEKLFFGSGTQLSVL.

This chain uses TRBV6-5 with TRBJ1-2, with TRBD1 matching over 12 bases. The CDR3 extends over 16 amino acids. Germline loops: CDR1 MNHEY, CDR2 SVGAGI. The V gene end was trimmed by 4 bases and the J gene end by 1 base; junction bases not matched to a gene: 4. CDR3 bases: TGTGCCAGCAGTTCCGGGACAGGGGGCGATAACTATGGCTACACCTTC. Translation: CASSSGTGGDNYGYTF.

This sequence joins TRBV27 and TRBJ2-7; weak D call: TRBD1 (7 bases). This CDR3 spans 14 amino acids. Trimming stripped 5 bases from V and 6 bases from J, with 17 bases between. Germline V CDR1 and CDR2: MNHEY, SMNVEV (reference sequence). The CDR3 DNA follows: TGTGCCAGCAGTCCAAGTCTTCAGGGGGGCGAGCAGTACTTC. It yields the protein CASSPSLQGGEQYF.

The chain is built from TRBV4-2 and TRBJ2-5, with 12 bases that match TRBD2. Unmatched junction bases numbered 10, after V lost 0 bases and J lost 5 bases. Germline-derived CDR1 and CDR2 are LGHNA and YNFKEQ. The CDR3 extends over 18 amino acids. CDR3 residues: CASSQEGSSGGARETQYF. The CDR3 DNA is TGTGCCAGCAGCCAAGAAGGGTCTAGCGGGGGGGCCCGGGAGACCCAGTACTTC.

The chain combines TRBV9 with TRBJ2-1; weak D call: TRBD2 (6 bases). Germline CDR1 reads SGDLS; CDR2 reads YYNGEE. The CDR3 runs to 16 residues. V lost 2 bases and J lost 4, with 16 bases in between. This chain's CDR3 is CASSVNAGGPYNEQFF. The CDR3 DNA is TGTGCCAGCAGCGTCAATGCCGGGGGACCTTACAATGAGCAGTTCTTC.

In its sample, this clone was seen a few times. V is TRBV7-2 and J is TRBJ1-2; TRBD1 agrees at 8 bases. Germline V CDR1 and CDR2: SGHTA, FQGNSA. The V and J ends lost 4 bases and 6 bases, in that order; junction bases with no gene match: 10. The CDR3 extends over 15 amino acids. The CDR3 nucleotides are TGTGCCAGCAGCTCGTATACAACAGGGGGTAATGGCTACACCTTC. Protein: CASSSYTTGGNGYTF.

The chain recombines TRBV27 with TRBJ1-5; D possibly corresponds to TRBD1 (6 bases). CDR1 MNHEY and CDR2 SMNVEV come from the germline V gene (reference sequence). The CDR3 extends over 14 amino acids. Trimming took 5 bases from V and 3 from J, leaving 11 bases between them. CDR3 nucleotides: TGTGCCAGCAGTCAAACAGGGTCCAATCAGCCCCAGCATTTT. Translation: CASSQTGSNQPQHF.

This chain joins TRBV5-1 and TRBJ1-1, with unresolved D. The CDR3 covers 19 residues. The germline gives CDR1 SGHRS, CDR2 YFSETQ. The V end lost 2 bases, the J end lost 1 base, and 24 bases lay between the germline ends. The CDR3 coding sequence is TGCGCCAGCAGCTTCATCCTTGGACTCCAGGCCCCGGGGAACACTGAAGCTTTCTTT. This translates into CASSFILGLQAPGNTEAFF.

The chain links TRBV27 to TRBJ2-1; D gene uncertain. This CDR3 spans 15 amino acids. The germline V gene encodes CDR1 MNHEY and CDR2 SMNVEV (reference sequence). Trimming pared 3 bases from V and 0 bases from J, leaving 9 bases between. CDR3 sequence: CASSFEVSSYNEQFF. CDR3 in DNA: TGTGCCAGCAGTTTTGAGGTGAGCTCCTACAATGAGCAGTTCTTC.

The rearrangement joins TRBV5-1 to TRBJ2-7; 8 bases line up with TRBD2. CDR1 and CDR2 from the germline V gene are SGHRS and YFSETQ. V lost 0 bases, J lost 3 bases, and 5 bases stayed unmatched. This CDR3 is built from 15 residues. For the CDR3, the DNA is TGCGCCAGCAGCTTGGCCCCTAGCGGGTTCTACGAGCAGTACTTC. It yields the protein CASSLAPSGFYEQYF.

The CDR3 DNA reads TGTGCCAGCAGTCCATCGGACAGGGCCACTGAAGCTTTCTTT. Its translation is CASSPSDRATEAFF. This chain links TRBV6-5 with TRBJ1-1; TRBD1 matches 8 bases. The trim removed 5 bases at V and 4 bases at J, leaving 6 bases unmatched. From germline, CDR1 is MNHEY and CDR2 SVGAGI. The CDR3 has 14 residues.

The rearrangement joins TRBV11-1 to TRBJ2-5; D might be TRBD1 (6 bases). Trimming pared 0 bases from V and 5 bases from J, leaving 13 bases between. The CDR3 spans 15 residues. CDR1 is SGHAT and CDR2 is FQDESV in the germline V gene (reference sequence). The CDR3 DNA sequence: TGTGCCAGCAGCTTAGCAGCAGGGGTCGGGGAGACCCAGTACTTC. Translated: CASSLAAGVGETQYF.